This T cell receptor beta chain was identified in a study of PD-L1 blockade in urothelial cancer. Study-level background: At 6 weeks and at 3 weeks (second dose) after treatment start, blood was analyzed.

Assay: immunoSEQ multiplex PCR; the TCRdb copy retains only in-frame clones and omits some. The table records 100,000 or so clones, around 93% of them present only once. Germline values: CDR1 MGHRA, CDR2 YSYEKL. The V and J ends lost 0 bases and 9 bases respectively, with 12 bases between them. This CDR3 contains 13 residues. The sample in question was PBMCs, obtained around atezolizumab (anti-PD-L1) treatment. The chain is built from TRBV4-1 and TRBJ2-7; no definite D call. The sequence came from a woman aged 80 or over with urothelial cancer. CDR3 protein: CASSQDLLRGQYF. CDR3 in DNA: TGCGCCAGCAGCCAAGATCTCCTCCGAGGGCAGTACTTC.